These 10 T cell receptor beta chains were all obtained from the same sample, sequenced in a study of beta chain features in type 1 diabetes (dated by TCRdb to the late 2010s). Here is what the overall study found, with its caveats: Type 1 diabetes patients showed a moderate but significant shortening of TCRB CDR3 length in all four CD4+ subsets.

Library prep was done by the immunoSEQ multiplex PCR assay. The High Capacity cDNA Reverse Transcription Kit was used to reverse transcribe all of the isolated RNA, meaning that expressed TCRB transcripts were what got sequenced. TCRdb holds this immuneACCESS table with in-frame rearrangements only. Some clones are missing; in checked studies, unresolved V genes explain under half, and the rest has no known cause. The sample table lists 630,000 or so clones, about 14% of them with a count of one. The ten largest clones capture approximately 0.043% of the sample. These TCRs are of unknown antigen specificity. Sequencing input: naive CD4+ T cells from blood. The label giving this sample's cell subset or site can be read as: true naive CD4+ T cells. These receptors originate from a man aged 18 to 30 with type 1 diabetes.

The chain employs TRBV29-1 and TRBJ1-1, with 7 bases aligning to TRBD1. Germline CDR1 and CDR2: SQVTM and ANQGSEA. J lost 6 bases, V lost 3 bases, and 4 bases had no gene match. The CDR3 runs 12 residues. CDR3 bases: TGCAGCGTTGAGAGGGGGCTGTCTGAAGCTTTCTTT. Amino acids: CSVERGLSEAFF.

This clone was detected only a few times. The rearrangement uses TRBV7-8 and TRBJ2-7; D is unresolved. The V end was cut by 5 bases, the J end by 3 bases, with 8 bases between. In germline, CDR1 is SGHVS, CDR2 FQNEAQ. The CDR3 extends over 12 amino acids. The DNA of the CDR3 is TGTGCCAGCAGCCCGGACGACTACGAGCAGTACTTC. Its protein is CASSPDDYEQYF. The entire variable domain, with the rest obtained from reference TRBV7-8 and TRBJ2-7, is as follows: GAGVSQSPRYKVAKRGQDVALRCDPISGHVSLFWYQQALGQGPEFLTYFQNEAQLDKSGLPSDRFFAERPEGSVSTLKIQRTQQEDSAVYLCASSPDDYEQYFGPGTRLTVT.

This clone was picked up one time. The chain combines TRBV4-3 with TRBJ1-1, with D unresolved. Trimming took 0 bases from V and 7 from J, leaving 12 bases between them. This CDR3 is 14 amino acids long. The germline CDR1 and CDR2 sequences are LGHNA and YSLEER. CDR3 DNA: TGCGCCAGCAGCCAAGAATCAGGTATCGGTGAAGCTTTCTTT. Its protein is CASSQESGIGEAFF.

This clone has just a few counts. This chain joins TRBV5-1 and TRBJ1-5; D perhaps matches TRBD1 (5 bases). Between the trimmed V and J ends, which lost 4 bases and 5 bases, there was a span of 16 bases. The CDR3 length is 15 residues. Germline lookup yields CDR1 SGHRS and CDR2 YFSETQ. The CDR3 loop reads CASSPEGGADQPQHF. The CDR3, as DNA: TGCGCCAGCAGCCCCGAAGGAGGGGCCGATCAGCCCCAGCATTTT.

This clone was counted only a few times. The CDR3 DNA reads TGCAGCGTCGGACTAGCGGTTAGCTCCTACGAGCAGTACTTC. This sequence encodes CSVGLAVSSYEQYF. The chain is built from TRBV29-1 and TRBJ2-5, with TRBD2 matching 10 bases. The closer fit of TRBJ2-7 to the DNA end suggests the J call may be wrong. This CDR3 is built from 14 residues. CDR1 is SQVTM, CDR2 ANQGSEA, per germline.

The J gene is TRBJ2-5, the V gene TRBV2; D uncertain. Trimming left V 10 bases short and J 5 bases short, with 11 bases between. The length of the CDR3 is 11 residues. Germline V lookup: CDR1 SNHLY, CDR2 FYNNEI. CDR3: CATHRLETQYF. CDR3 in DNA: TGTGCCACTCACCGATTGGAGACCCAGTACTTC.

This clone was detected a few times. The chain carries TRBV19 and TRBJ2-7; 10 positions match TRBD1. There are 15 residues in the CDR3. V lost 5 bases and J lost 4; bases outside the gene matches: 8. CDR1 is LNHDA, CDR2 SQIVND, per germline (reference sequence). The CDR3 here is CASSPGQGLAYEQYF. CDR3 DNA: TGTGCCAGTAGTCCGGGACAGGGGCTAGCTTACGAGCAGTACTTC.

This clone turned up a few times. This chain connects TRBV25-1 to TRBJ2-2, with 11 bases aligning to TRBD1. There are 15 residues in the CDR3. The germline V gene encodes CDR1 MGHDK and CDR2 SYGVNS. J lost 4 bases, V lost 6 bases, and 4 bases had no gene match. The CDR3 bases are TGTGCCAGCAGGGACAGGGGGCGAGGCACCGGGGAGCTGTTTTTT. It encodes CASRDRGRGTGELFF.

This clone was observed a single time. The V gene is TRBV9, the J gene TRBJ2-3; D is possibly TRBD2 (6 bases). V was trimmed by 0 bases and J by 5 bases, leaving 10 bases between them. Germline CDR1 and CDR2: SGDLS and YYNGEE. CDR3 size: 14 residues. CDR3 nucleotide sequence: TGTGCCAGCAGCGTAGCGACTAGAGGAGATACGCAGTATTTT. Its protein is CASSVATRGDTQYF.

This clone was observed a few times. The CDR3 reads CATSSTDFLNTEAFF. CDR3 nucleotides: TGTGCCACCAGCAGTACCGATTTTTTGAACACTGAAGCTTTCTTT. V gene TRBV15 combines with J gene TRBJ1-1; D remains ambiguous. The ends were cut back, 3 bases at V and 0 bases at J, with 11 bases in the middle. From germline, CDR1 is LNHNV and CDR2 YYDKDF (reference sequence). The CDR3 spans 15 residues.